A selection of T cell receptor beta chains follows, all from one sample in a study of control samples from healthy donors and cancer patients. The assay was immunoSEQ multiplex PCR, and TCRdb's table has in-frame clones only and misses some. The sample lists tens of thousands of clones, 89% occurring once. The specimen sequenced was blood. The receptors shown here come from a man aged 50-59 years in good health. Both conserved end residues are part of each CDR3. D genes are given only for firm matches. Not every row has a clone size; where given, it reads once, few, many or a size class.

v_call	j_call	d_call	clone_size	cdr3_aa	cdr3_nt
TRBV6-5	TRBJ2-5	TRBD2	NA	CASRSGLALETQYF	TGTGCCAGCAGGTCGGGACTAGCTTTAGAGACCCAGTACTTC
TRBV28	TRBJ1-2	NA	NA	CASLEEGRSGYTF	TGTGCCAGCCTAGAAGAGGGGCGCAGTGGCTACACCTTC
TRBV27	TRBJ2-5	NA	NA	CASSFRSGRQQETQYF	TGTGCCAGCAGTTTTCGAAGCGGCAGGCAGCAAGAGACCCAGTACTTC
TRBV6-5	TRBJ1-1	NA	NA	CASSYGAGKAFF	TGTGCCAGCAGTTACGGGGCCGGGAAAGCTTTCTTT
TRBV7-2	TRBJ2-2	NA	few	CASSFFRYRMFF	TGTGCCAGCAGCTTTTTTAGGTACAGGATGTTTTTT
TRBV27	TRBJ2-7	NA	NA	CASSLSTGHSSYEQYF	TGTGCCAGCAGTTTATCGACGGGGCATAGCTCCTACGAGCAGTACTTC
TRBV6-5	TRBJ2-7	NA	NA	CASSPTWGFVHEQYF	TGTGCCAGCAGTCCAACCTGGGGGTTTGTCCACGAGCAGTACTTC
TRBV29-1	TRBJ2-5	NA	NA	CSVDPRGQETQYF	TGCAGCGTTGATCCACGTGGGCAAGAGACCCAGTACTTC
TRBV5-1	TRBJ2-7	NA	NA	CASSLNQGTTYEQYF	TGCGCCAGCAGCTTGAATCAGGGGACGACCTACGAGCAGTACTTC
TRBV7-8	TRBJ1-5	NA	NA	CASRAGSNQPQHF	TGTGCCAGCAGGGCGGGTAGCAATCAGCCCCAGCATTTT
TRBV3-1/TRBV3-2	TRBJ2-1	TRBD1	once	CASSPTTGRDEQFF	TGTGCCAGCAGCCCTACGACAGGGCGGGATGAGCAGTTCTTC
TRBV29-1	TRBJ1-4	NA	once	CSVVQDNEKLFF	TGCAGCGTTGTGCAGGATAATGAAAAACTGTTTTTT
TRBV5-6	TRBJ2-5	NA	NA	CASRTGTETQYF	TGTGCCAGCAGAACAGGGACAGAGACCCAGTACTTC
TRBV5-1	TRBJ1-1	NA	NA	CASSLLESTEAFF	TGCGCCAGCAGCTTGCTTGAGAGCACTGAAGCTTTCTTT
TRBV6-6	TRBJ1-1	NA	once	CASFRTNTEAFF	TGTGCCTCCTTCCGAACCAACACTGAAGCTTTCTTT
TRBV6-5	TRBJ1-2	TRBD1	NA	CASSPGQGGYGYTF	TGTGCCAGCAGTCCAGGACAGGGAGGCTATGGCTACACCTTC
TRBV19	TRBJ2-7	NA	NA	CASSILLMSHEQYF	TGTGCCAGTAGTATACTACTAATGAGCCACGAGCAGTACTTC
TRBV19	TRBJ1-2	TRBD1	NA	CASSIETGVYGYTF	TGTGCCAGTAGTATCGAGACAGGGGTCTATGGCTACACCTTC
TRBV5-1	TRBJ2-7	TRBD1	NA	CASSLGVGGWDRGNEQYF	TGCGCCAGCAGCTTGGGAGTAGGGGGTTGGGACAGGGGTAACGAGCAGTACTTC
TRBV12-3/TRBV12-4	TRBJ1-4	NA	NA	CASSLRGSEKLFF	TGTGCCAGCAGCCTTCGAGGGAGTGAAAAACTGTTTTTT
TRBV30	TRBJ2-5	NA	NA	CAWTPGAFRETQYF	TGTGCCTGGACCCCAGGCGCGTTCCGGGAGACCCAGTACTTC
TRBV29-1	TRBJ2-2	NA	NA	CSVEDVGANTGELFF	TGCAGCGTTGAAGACGTGGGAGCGAACACCGGGGAGCTGTTTTTT
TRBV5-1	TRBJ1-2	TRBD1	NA	CASKLTGADGYTF	TGCGCCAGCAAACTGACAGGGGCGGACGGCTACACCTTC
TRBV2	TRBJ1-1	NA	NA	CASTKVGRTEAFF	TGTGCCAGCACCAAGGTGGGGCGGACTGAAGCTTTCTTT
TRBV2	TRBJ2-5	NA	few	CASSGLAYVGSQETQYF	TGTGCCAGCAGTGGGCTAGCGTACGTGGGGTCTCAAGAGACCCAGTACTTC
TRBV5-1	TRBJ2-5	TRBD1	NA	CASSLLGDGTGQETQYF	TGCGCCAGCAGCTTGCTTGGTGATGGGACAGGACAAGAGACCCAGTACTTC
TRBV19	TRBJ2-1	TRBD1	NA	CASSRGQGYNEQFF	TGTGCCAGTAGTAGGGGACAGGGGTACAATGAGCAGTTCTTC
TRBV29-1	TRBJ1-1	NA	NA	CSLGSGAGTEAFF	TGCAGCCTTGGGTCGGGGGCAGGCACTGAAGCTTTCTTT
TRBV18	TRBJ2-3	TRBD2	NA	CASSPGGLPRLTDTQYF	TGTGCCAGCTCACCTGGGGGACTACCCCGATTGACAGATACGCAGTATTTT
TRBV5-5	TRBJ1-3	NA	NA	CASSLEADGNTIYF	TGTGCCAGCAGCTTGGAGGCTGACGGAAACACCATATATTTT
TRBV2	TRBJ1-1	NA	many	CASSENRFNTEAFF	TGTGCCAGCAGTGAAAATAGGTTTAACACTGAAGCTTTCTTT
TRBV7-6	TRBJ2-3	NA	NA	CASSLRGGTTDTQYF	TGTGCCAGCAGCTTAAGGGGGGGGACCACAGATACGCAGTATTTT
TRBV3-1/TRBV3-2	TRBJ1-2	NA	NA	CASSQGPGARNYGYTF	TGTGCCAGCAGCCAGGGTCCGGGGGCCCGAAACTATGGCTACACCTTC